The T cell receptor beta chain described here comes from a study of cytomegalovirus exposure and HLA in healthy donors. Study-level background: Approximately 85 million unique TCRs from HLA-typed donors were held in an early data release.

A word on this clone: The antigen remains unidentified.

These donors, healthy bone marrow donors, were studied. The PCR ran on 60 Vbeta and 13 Jbeta primers. The method was immunoSEQ multiplex PCR; TCRdb's version includes in-frame clones alone and lacks a portion of them. The sample has around 98,000 clones; roughly 70% are singletons. CDR1 is MNHEY and CDR2 is SVGAGI in the germline V gene. CDR3 size: 15 residues. The V end lost 4 bases, the J end lost 2 bases, and 15 bases lay between the germline ends. Notes on the study in general: Earlier analysis yielded a pattern in which most TCR beta V segments were productive about 90% or about 30% of the time. A later analysis linked a missense DCLRE1C variant to TCR beta V- and J-gene trimming.

This chain uses TRBV6-5 with TRBJ2-7; D not resolved. Sample: PBMCs. The source is a man over 45 in good health and CMV-seronegative. The CDR3 sequence is CASSSPLAGTYEQYF. DNA for the CDR3: TGTGCCAGCAGTTCCCCTCTGGCAGGTACCTACGAGCAGTACTTC.